Listed below are T cell receptor beta chains from one sample, sequenced in a study of blood T cells in healthy people across ages. TCRdb processed the 5' RACE reads anew with MiXCR; each CDR3 protein has one entry. The sample has hundreds of thousands of distinct CDR3 sequences; 46% are singletons. The sequenced material came from blood. The receptors were gathered from a man of 80 years or more in good health. Each CDR3 is given with its conserved first and last residue.

CDR3: CTSSFGTGSDNEQFF
V: TRBV5-1
length: 15

CDR3: CASSELASSAGSPLHF
V: TRBV2
length: 16

CDR3: CASSVTSTDTQYF
V: TRBV12-3/TRBV12-4
length: 13

CDR3: CASSRGTSGTHEQYF
V: TRBV7-3
length: 15

CDR3: CSVPPSGSYNEQFF
V: TRBV29-1
length: 14

CDR3: CASSQDYATGSDGYTF
V: TRBV3-1
length: 16

CDR3: CASGSSGGEFQETQYF
V: TRBV9
length: 16

CDR3: CASRVLGDPYEQYF
V: TRBV6-5
length: 14

CDR3: CASSYRAGGLRDNEQFF
V: TRBV6-2/TRBV6-3
length: 17

CDR3: CASIHDRVGVNTEAFF
V: TRBV12-3/TRBV12-4
length: 16

CDR3: CASSPWDGETQYF
V: TRBV25-1
length: 13

CDR3: CASSVEDRDSYNEQFF
V: TRBV9
length: 16

CDR3: CAWSYGEGRGYTF
V: TRBV30
length: 13

CDR3: CASSLTVGSGDNQPQHF
V: TRBV12-3/TRBV12-4
length: 17

CDR3: CSALVSGANVLTF
V: TRBV20-1
length: 13

CDR3: CAWSGDSLGTEAFF
V: TRBV30
length: 14

CDR3: CASSLAGFSDEQFF
V: TRBV7-9
length: 14

CDR3: CASSYPTDRDYQPQHF
V: TRBV6-5
length: 16

CDR3: CASSSTSGRALETQYF
V: TRBV2
length: 16

CDR3: CATSDPRQGVSEAFF
V: TRBV24-1
length: 15

CDR3: CASSASGTSTQYF
V: TRBV10-2
length: 13

CDR3: CASSQGVEGEQFF
V: TRBV3-1
length: 13

CDR3: CASSRATGGFNEKLFF
V: TRBV6-6
length: 16

CDR3: CASSLGTSRQETQYF
V: TRBV28
length: 15

CDR3: CASSLRRSSDYSYNEQFF
V: TRBV7-8
length: 18